The 31 T cell receptor beta chains given below trace back to one sample, sequenced in a study of T cells in women clearing cervical HPV infection. Generated by immunoSEQ multiplex PCR, the TCRdb table keeps only in-frame clones and is missing some. In total, the table holds 20,000 to 25,000 clones. The sequencing sample was made of blood buffy coat. These receptors came from a woman between 18 and 69 years old with a cervical HPV16 infection that either progressed to CIN3+ or cleared (not recorded which).

For this clone: The CDR3 extends 3 residues past the end of the read, so its final part is completed from the germline J gene. This chain connects TRBV5-6 to TRBJ1-5, with 7 positions matching TRBD1. The CDR3 has 14 amino acids. In germline, CDR1 is SGHDT, CDR2 YYEEEE. The ends lost 0 bases at V and 5 bases at J; junction bases unmatched: 2. The part of the CDR3 DNA that was read is TGTGCCAGCAGCTTGGCCAGGGGGGATCAGCCC. Translation gives CASSLARGDQP. The CDR3 in full is CASSLARGDQPQHF.

As for this clone: The sequenced fragment ends 3 residues before the CDR3 boundary, so the rest is inferred from the germline J gene. The V call is TRBV30, the J call TRBJ1-2; possible D gene TRBD1, 5 bases. The CDR3 is 12 amino acids. The germline gives CDR1 GTSNPN, CDR2 SVGIG (reference sequence). Trimming took off 4 bases at V and 3 bases at J, with 9 bases between the two ends. CDR3 residues: CAWIRGDYGYTF. The CDR3 bases that were read are TGTGCCTGGATACGGGGGGACTATGGC.

On this clone: The CDR3 end is not reached by the read, which stops 3 residues before it; the germline J gene fills it in. The chain couples TRBV28 to TRBJ2-7; D is perhaps TRBD1 (5 bases). Germline assignment: CDR1 MDHEN and CDR2 SYDVKM. The CDR3 runs 15 residues. The V end lost 1 base, the J end lost 2 bases, and 12 bases lay between the germline ends. CDR3 bases read: TGTGCCAGCAGTTTATACGGTCAGGGAACCTACGAG. Translation gives CASSLYGQGTYE. The full CDR3 protein reads CASSLYGQGTYEQYF.

Concerning this clone: The read finishes 3 residues shy of the CDR3 end, and the germline J gene is used to complete it. The chain employs TRBV7-2 and TRBJ1-2; TRBD1 might be the D (6 bases). Trimming shortened V by 0 bases and J by 7 bases, and 12 bases separated the two germline ends. The CDR3 contains 14 residues. Germline V lookup: CDR1 SGHTA, CDR2 FQGNSA. The DNA read from the CDR3 is TGTGCCAGCAGCTTAGCCCACCACAGGGTTGGC. As protein: CASSLAHHRVG. The whole CDR3 protein is CASSLAHHRVGYTF.

In regard to this clone: The read terminates 3 residues ahead of where the CDR3 ends, so the germline J gene completes it. This chain links TRBV27 with TRBJ1-4; maybe TRBD1 (6 bases). CDR1 is MNHEY and CDR2 is SMNVEV in the germline V gene (reference sequence). The V and J ends lost 6 bases and 4 bases respectively, with 15 bases between them. This CDR3 contains 15 residues. The CDR3 protein is CASRQGGLGNEKLFF. CDR3 bases read: TGTGCCAGCAGACAGGGAGGCCTAGGTAATGAAAAA.

Remarks on this clone: From the germline J gene comes the end of the CDR3, since the read stops 3 residues before it. The rearrangement uses TRBV5-1 and TRBJ2-7; 9 nucleotides line up with TRBD1. CDR3 length equals 16 residues. Germline trimming cut 4 bases from V and 3 bases from J; bases unmatched to any gene: 11. Germline V gene data show CDR1 as SGHRS and CDR2 as YFSETQ. Partial CDR3 DNA: TGCGCCAGCAGCGAAGGGACAGGGAAGTTGTACTACGAG. It codes for CASSEGTGKLYYE. In full, the CDR3 is CASSEGTGKLYYEQYF.

A remark on this clone: Other DNA sequences of this sample code for an identical CDR3. CDR3 sequence: CASSLGAGNTIYF. The CDR3 DNA, read in part, is TGTGCCAGCAGCTTAGGGGCCGGAAACACC. The chain has TRBV7-3 and TRBJ1-3; perhaps TRBD1 as D (5 bases). The CDR3 extends 3 residues past the end of the read, so its final part is completed from the germline J gene. CDR1 and CDR2 (germline): SGHTA, FQGTGA. This CDR3 contains 13 residues. V was pared by 2 bases and J by 4 bases, with 6 bases between.

Details on this clone: The read halts 3 residues ahead of the CDR3 end, with the missing end drawn from the germline J gene. The V gene is TRBV18, the J gene TRBJ1-5; no definite D call. V lost 2 bases to trimming and J lost 4 bases, with 9 bases between them. This CDR3 comprises 14 residues. Germline V gene data show CDR1 as KGHSH and CDR2 as LQKENI. The part of the CDR3 DNA that was read is TGTGCCAGCTCACCAAGTCCAGATAATCAGCCC. Translated, it gives CASSPSPDNQP. The whole CDR3 sequence reads CASSPSPDNQPQHF.

As for this clone: The read gets to within 3 residues of the CDR3 end, and the germline J gene fills in the rest. The chain joins TRBV20-1 to TRBJ2-7; 8 positions match TRBD1. The CDR3 is made up of 14 amino acids. Germline lookup yields CDR1 DFQATT and CDR2 SNEGSKA (reference sequence). After removal of 5 bases from V and 2 bases from J, the junction contained 8 bases not matched to a gene. The CDR3 loop is CSAQIPGQAYEQYF. CDR3 DNA, as far as it was read: TGCAGTGCTCAGATTCCGGGACAGGCCTACGAG.

A word on this clone: With the read ending 3 residues before the CDR3 end, the germline J gene is used to fill in that end. J is TRBJ1-2 and V is TRBV18; the D gene is possibly TRBD1 (5 bases). This CDR3 region has 14 residues. Germline V gives CDR1 KGHSH, CDR2 LQKENI. The sequenced CDR3 bases are TGTGCCAGCTCACCTAAACCCTACCAGGGAGGC. Its translation is CASSPKPYQGG. The entire CDR3 is CASSPKPYQGGYTF.

Comment on this clone: The read stops 3 residues short of the end of the CDR3; the missing end is completed from the germline J gene. V gene TRBV18 combines with J gene TRBJ2-2; 7 bases agree with TRBD1. Germline V gene lookup returns CDR1 KGHSH and CDR2 LQKENI. The CDR3 contains 14 residues. The CDR3 DNA, read in part, is TGTGCCAGCCGTACAGGGGTTGGGGCCAACGTG. It specifies CASRTGVGANV. The CDR3 in its entirety is CASRTGVGANVLFF.

Details on this clone: The read falls 3 residues short of the CDR3 end, and the missing part is taken from the germline J gene. J is TRBJ2-5 and V is TRBV19; D remains ambiguous. Germline CDR1 is LNHDA and CDR2 is SQIVND (reference sequence). The CDR3 is 13 residues long. The V end was cut by 4 bases, the J end by 4 bases, with 10 bases between. The CDR3 here is CASSRAGRETQYF. Partial CDR3 DNA: TGTGCCAGTAGTAGGGCAGGTCGAGAGACC.

CDR3 sequence: CASSSGLADTDTQYF. The sequenced part of the CDR3 DNA is TGTGCCAGCAGCTCGGGACTAGCGGACACAGATACG. This chain uses TRBV13 with TRBJ2-3; 11 positions match TRBD2. The read comes to an end 3 residues before the CDR3 does, leaving the germline J gene to fill in the end. Per the germline V gene, CDR1 is PRHDT and CDR2 is FYEKMQ (reference sequence). V shed 4 bases, J shed 2 bases, and the junction held 2 bases outside the gene matches. The CDR3 is made up of 15 amino acids.

On this clone: The read halts 3 residues ahead of the CDR3 end, with the missing end drawn from the germline J gene. The V and J genes are TRBV6-1 and TRBJ2-7, with TRBD1 matching over 9 bases. The CDR3 covers 14 residues. The trim removed 8 bases at V and 1 base at J, leaving 6 bases unmatched. Germline CDR1 and CDR2: MNHNS and SASEGT. CDR3 bases read: TGTGCCAGCGGTGGGACAGGGAGGTCCTACGAG. Encoded protein: CASGGTGRSYE. The complete CDR3 sequence is CASGGTGRSYEQYF.

CDR3 DNA (partial): TGTGCCAGCTCGCCAGTGAGGGGAGGCACTGAA. Translating it yields CASSPVRGGTE. The whole CDR3 region reads CASSPVRGGTEAFF. The chain uses TRBV18 and TRBJ1-1; D might be TRBD1 (5 bases). The sequence runs out 3 residues before the end of the CDR3; the remainder is reconstructed from the germline J gene. V lost 6 bases to trimming and J lost 4 bases, with 15 bases between them. CDR1 is KGHSH and CDR2 is LQKENI in the germline V gene. This CDR3 has 14 residues.

The sequenced CDR3 bases are TGTGCCAGCCCCCCACCGAACCCCGGGACAGAGCACAATGAG. Protein sequence: CASPPPNPGTEHNE. The CDR3 reads in full as CASPPPNPGTEHNEQFF. The chain uses TRBV18 and TRBJ2-1, with 7 positions matching TRBD1. Sequencing ends 3 residues short of the CDR3 end; the germline J gene provides the rest. The V and J ends lost 8 bases and 5 bases, in that order; junction bases with no gene match: 18. The germline V gene encodes CDR1 KGHSH and CDR2 LQKENI. This CDR3 contains 17 residues.

Note on this clone: One junction end does not reproduce the germline sequence, and a read error may be involved. Read sequence stops 3 residues before the CDR3 end, and the germline J gene provides the missing end. The chain combines TRBV4-2 with TRBJ2-5, with D maybe TRBD2 (5 bases). Germline lookup yields CDR1 LGHNA and CDR2 YNFKEQ. CDR3 size: 14 residues. The CDR3 sequence: CASSQSFPGETQYF. The sequenced CDR3 bases are TGCGCCAGCAGCCAATCGTTTCCGGGGGAGACC.

A word on this clone: The observed sequence ends 3 residues before the CDR3 terminus, with the missing tail filled in from the germline J gene. The rearrangement links TRBV2 to TRBJ2-7; the D call may be TRBD1 or TRBD2 (5 bases each). The germline CDR1 and CDR2 sequences are SNHLY and FYNNEI. The CDR3 is made up of 13 amino acids. Trimming took 2 bases from V and 3 from J, leaving 8 bases between them. This CDR3 reads CASSELRGYEQYF. CDR3 DNA (partial): TGTGCCAGCAGTGAATTGAGGGGCTACGAG.

Comments on this clone: From the germline J gene comes the end of the CDR3, since the read stops 3 residues before it. The chain uses TRBV5-4 and TRBJ2-7, with 7 bases aligning to TRBD1. CDR3 length equals 15 residues. The V gene end was trimmed by 4 bases and the J gene end by 3 bases; junction bases not matched to a gene: 10. Germline V gives CDR1 SGHNT, CDR2 YYREEE (reference sequence). Here the CDR3 reads CASSAAGTADYEQYF. CDR3 DNA, as far as it was read: TGTGCCAGCAGCGCCGCCGGGACAGCTGACTACGAG.

CDR3 bases read: TGTGCCAGCAGCCTCAGAGAATCGGGACAGGGCGCAGATACG. It yields the protein CASSLRESGQGADT. The entire CDR3 reads CASSLRESGQGADTQYF. The chain is built from TRBV7-7 and TRBJ2-3; 9 bases map to TRBD1. The CDR3 is cut off 3 residues early in the read; its end comes from the germline J gene. The CDR3 is 17 amino acids. Germline V lookup: CDR1 SSHAT, CDR2 FNYEAQ (reference sequence). With 5 bases clipped from V and 4 bases from J, the junction kept 13 bases outside the gene matches.

Turning to this clone: From the germline J gene comes the end of the CDR3, since the read stops 3 residues before it. J is TRBJ2-1 and V is TRBV6-2 or TRBV6-3; 13 bases align to TRBD2. Per germline, CDR1 MNHEY and CDR2 SVGEGT. The CDR3 loop spans 17 amino acids. V was pared by 5 bases and J by 0 bases, with 4 bases of the junction left unmatched. The sequenced part of the CDR3 DNA is TGTGCCAGCAGTCCCCGGACTAGCGGGAGCTCCTACAATGAG. Translating gives CASSPRTSGSSYNE. The whole CDR3 protein reads CASSPRTSGSSYNEQFF.

Comments on this clone: The read ends 3 residues shy of where the CDR3 ends; the end is completed using the germline J gene. V usage is TRBV12-3 or TRBV12-4 and J usage is TRBJ2-2; 11 nucleotides line up with TRBD2. The CDR3 spans 16 residues. V lost 4 bases, J lost 1 base, and 2 bases stayed unmatched. CDR3 protein: CASSSGTSGNTGELFF. The sequenced part of the CDR3 DNA is TGTGCCAGCAGTTCTGGGACTAGCGGGAACACCGGGGAG.

About this clone: The read halts 3 residues ahead of the CDR3 end, with the missing end drawn from the germline J gene. The V call is TRBV18, the J call TRBJ1-3, with D tentatively TRBD1 (5 bases). The CDR3 sequence is 14 residues long. CDR1 is KGHSH, CDR2 LQKENI, per germline. V was cut by 0 bases and J by 9 bases, with 12 bases left in between. The sequenced part of the CDR3 DNA is TGTGCCAGCTCACCACCCGCAGGGTCGGGCACC. Its translation: CASSPPAGSGT. The CDR3 as a whole reads CASSPPAGSGTIYF.

Of note for this clone: The read stops 3 residues short of the end of the CDR3; the missing end is completed from the germline J gene. This chain uses TRBV19 with TRBJ1-5; D gene uncertain. The germline V and J ends were trimmed by 5 bases and 5 bases, with 7 bases remaining between them. The CDR3 contains 12 residues. Per germline, CDR1 LNHDA and CDR2 SQIVND (reference sequence). The CDR3 bases that were read are TGTGCCAGTAGTGTTCATCATCAGCCC. Protein: CASSVHHQP. The CDR3 as a whole reads CASSVHHQPQHF.

Of note for this clone: The read terminates 3 residues before the CDR3 end, so the remaining end is supplied by the germline J gene. This chain links TRBV20-1 with TRBJ1-1; D gene unclear. This CDR3 comprises 13 residues. Germline CDR1 DFQATT, CDR2 SNEGSKA (reference sequence). The CDR3 protein is CSARDPPWAEAFF. Incomplete CDR3 DNA: TGCAGTGCTAGAGATCCCCCCTGGGCGGAA.

Details on this clone: One end of the junction fails to match germline, which may point to a read error. Sequencing ends 3 residues short of the CDR3 end; the germline J gene provides the rest. J is TRBJ1-2 and V is TRBV4-2; TRBD1 matches 8 bases. Germline lookup yields CDR1 LGHNA and CDR2 YNFKEQ. The CDR3 has 15 residues. The sequenced part of the CDR3 DNA is TGCGCCAGCAGCCAAGATCAGGGGGCGGTTCTTGGC. This gives the protein CASSQDQGAVLG. The whole CDR3 sequence reads CASSQDQGAVLGYTF.

Comments on this clone: The read ends 3 residues before the CDR3 terminus; that terminus is restored from the germline J gene. The chain uses TRBV10-3 and TRBJ1-1; D might be TRBD1 (6 bases). Trimming took 6 bases from V and 7 from J, leaving 30 bases between them. Germline-derived CDR1 and CDR2 are ENHRY and SYGVKD. The CDR3 runs 18 residues. CDR3 sequence: CAIRSDYWVGGPTGEAFF. The covered CDR3 bases are TGTGCCATCAGATCCGATTATTGGGTTGGGGGCCCTACAGGTGAA.

Notes on this clone: The read terminates 3 residues ahead of where the CDR3 ends, so the germline J gene completes it. The chain has TRBV7-6 and TRBJ1-4; no reliable D call. CDR3 size: 15 residues. Trimming took off 0 bases at V and 7 bases at J, with 12 bases between the two ends. CDR1 is SGHVS, CDR2 FNYEAQ, per germline. CDR3 in amino acids: CASSLASGNSEKLFF. The CDR3 bases that were read are TGTGCCAGCAGCTTAGCATCCGGTAACAGTGAAAAA. Supplemented by reference TRBV7-6 and TRBJ1-4, the full variable domain reads GAGVSQSPRYKVTKRGQDVALRCDPISGHVSLYWYRQALGQGPEFLTYFNYEAQQDKSGLPNDRFSAERPEGSISTLTIQRTEQRDSAMYRCASSLASGNSEKLFFGSGTQLSVL.

Comments on this clone: The read ends 3 residues early relative to the CDR3; the germline J gene fills the gap. The chain joins TRBV7-2 to TRBJ1-1; 7 bases line up with TRBD1. CDR1 SGHTA and CDR2 FQGNSA come from the germline V gene. Losses at the gene ends were 5 bases for V and 0 bases for J; bases not matched to a gene: 3. The CDR3 runs 14 residues. This chain's CDR3 is CASSRQGMNTEAFF. CDR3 DNA, as far as it was read: TGTGCCAGCAGCAGACAGGGTATGAACACTGAA.

By frequency, this clone is medium-sized. The read terminates 3 residues before the CDR3 end, so the remaining end is supplied by the germline J gene. The gene calls are TRBV18 and TRBJ2-3; TRBD2 matches 8 bases. V lost 2 bases, J lost 1 base, and 8 bases stayed unmatched. The CDR3 sequence is 17 residues long. Germline V lookup: CDR1 KGHSH, CDR2 LQKENI. The CDR3 DNA, read in part, is TGTGCCAGCTCACCAGTCCGGGGGGGACGACGCACAGATACG. Translation: CASSPVRGGRRTDT. The complete CDR3 protein is CASSPVRGGRRTDTQYF.

Worth noting for this clone: The read comes to an end 3 residues before the CDR3 does, leaving the germline J gene to fill in the end. The chain combines TRBV20-1 with TRBJ2-2, with 9 nucleotides matching TRBD2. The V segment lost 2 bases and the J segment 3 bases; nucleotides outside the gene matches: 7. Germline V gene sequence: CDR1 DFQATT, CDR2 SNEGSKA (reference sequence). The CDR3 has 16 residues. The CDR3 reads CSARLAGRPDTGELFF. The CDR3 bases that were read are TGCAGTGCTAGACTAGCGGGAAGGCCGGACACCGGGGAG.